Each of the 21 T cell receptor beta chains below was sequenced from the same sample in a study of blood T cells in healthy people across ages. The second PCR ran roughly 6 to 12 cycles with a sample-barcoded 5' primer and J-beta primers. In TCRdb, the 5' RACE reads were re-called with MiXCR into one record per CDR3 protein. This table has about 800,000 distinct CDR3 sequences, 25% appearing once. The same specimen was also included in a second study, on T cells of mothers and their children.

Sequencing was performed on blood. The receptor source for this set is a boy aged 5-17 years in good health.

In its sample, this clonotype was seen a few times. The chain recombines TRBV4-3 with TRBJ1-2; D unclear. Trimming removed 0 bases at V and 4 bases at J, with 15 bases between. This CDR3 contains 16 residues. Per the germline V gene, CDR1 is LGHNA and CDR2 is YSLEER. Written as DNA, the CDR3 is TGCGCCAGCAGCCAAGAACATCGGGGTAACATCTATGGCTACACCTTC. Amino acids: CASSQEHRGNIYGYTF.

This clonotype was counted once. The rearrangement links TRBV27 to TRBJ2-3; tentative D call: TRBD2 (5 bases). The CDR3 contains 16 residues. Germline V gene data show CDR1 as MNHEY and CDR2 as SMNVEV (reference sequence). The V end was cut by 3 bases, the J end by 5 bases, with 18 bases between. Here the CDR3 reads CASSFRTLAAGDTQYF. Here the CDR3 DNA reads TGTGCCAGCAGTTTCCGGACTTTGGCGGCCGGAGATACGCAGTATTTT.

V and J are TRBV7-8 and TRBJ1-2, with 7 bases that match TRBD1. The junction had 6 bases not matched to a gene; V was cut back by 4 bases and J by 4 bases. The CDR3 is made up of 14 amino acids. Germline V gives CDR1 SGHVS, CDR2 FQNEAQ. The CDR3 protein is CASSYDREGYGYTF. The DNA for the CDR3 is TGTGCCAGCAGCTACGACAGGGAGGGCTATGGCTACACCTTC.

This clonotype was seen more than once but under ten times. J is TRBJ1-2 and V is TRBV11-2, with TRBD1 identical over 9 bases. There are 15 residues in the CDR3. With V trimmed by 1 base and J by 4 bases, 4 bases remained unmatched. Germline V gene data show CDR1 as SGHAT and CDR2 as FQNNGV. The DNA for the CDR3 is TGTGCCAGCAGCTTAGTCGGACAGGGGATCTATGGCTACACCTTC. It encodes CASSLVGQGIYGYTF.

The V call is TRBV5-6, the J call TRBJ2-1, with D uncertain. Per the germline V gene, CDR1 is SGHDT and CDR2 is YYEEEE. The CDR3 is 14 amino acids. V was pared by 5 bases and J by 6 bases, with 15 bases between. In DNA, the CDR3 is TGTGCCAGCAGTCACGGATCAGTTTCCAATGAGCAGTTCTTC. The encoded protein is CASSHGSVSNEQFF.

CDR3 in DNA: TGTGCCAGCAGCTTAGGTAACCACGAGCAGTACTTC. Translation gives CASSLGNHEQYF. The rearrangement joins TRBV7-8 to TRBJ2-1; D gene unclear. The assigned J gene may be wrong: the sequence end matches TRBJ2-7 better. Per germline, CDR1 SGHVS and CDR2 FQNEAQ. The CDR3 covers 12 residues.

This chain links TRBV6-2 or TRBV6-3 with TRBJ1-1; no definite D call. The V and J ends lost 5 bases and 5 bases respectively, with 18 bases between them. Germline V gene data show CDR1 as MNHEY and CDR2 as SVGEGT. The CDR3 loop spans 15 amino acids. CDR3 region: CASSPWDNGSTEAFF. The CDR3 coding sequence is TGTGCCAGCAGTCCCTGGGATAACGGTAGTACTGAAGCTTTCTTT.

The table lists this clonotype with a few counts. The chain carries TRBV7-2 and TRBJ1-2; D is ambiguous. Germline CDR1 and CDR2: SGHTA and FQGNSA. The CDR3 is made up of 14 amino acids. Deletions cut 5 bases from V and 8 bases from J, with 18 bases between. The CDR3, as DNA: TGTGCCAGCAGCCCCCAAGCAGGAGGGAACGGCTACACCTTC. This gives the protein CASSPQAGGNGYTF.

The V call is TRBV6-1, the J call TRBJ2-4; 12 positions agree with TRBD2. The V segment lost 6 bases and the J segment 11 bases; nucleotides outside the gene matches: 11. Germline values: CDR1 MNHNS, CDR2 SASEGT. CDR3 length: 15 residues. CDR3 sequence: CASRELAGGKDVQYF. The CDR3 nucleotides read TGTGCCAGCAGGGAACTAGCGGGAGGAAAAGACGTTCAGTACTTC.

The J gene is TRBJ2-7, the V gene TRBV20-1; D is possibly TRBD1 or TRBD2 (6 bases each). The CDR3 consists of 13 residues. Trimming took 0 bases from V and 4 from J, leaving 10 bases between them. Germline V CDR1 and CDR2: DFQATT, SNEGSKA (reference sequence). The CDR3 region is CSAREGAGYEQYF. CDR3 in DNA: TGCAGTGCTAGAGAGGGGGCGGGATACGAGCAGTACTTC.

This chain links TRBV7-9 with TRBJ1-1; 7 bases are a match to TRBD1. The CDR3 has 13 residues. Germline assignment: CDR1 SEHNR and CDR2 FQNEAQ (reference sequence). The V segment lost 5 bases and the J segment 4 bases; nucleotides outside the gene matches: 4. The CDR3 DNA reads as TGTGCCAGCAGCATACAGGGGACCACTGAAGCTTTCTTT. Encoded protein: CASSIQGTTEAFF.

The chain employs TRBV2 and TRBJ2-5; D not resolved. CDR1 and CDR2 from the germline V gene are SNHLY and FYNNEI. The ends were cut back, 8 bases at V and 5 bases at J, with 12 bases in the middle. This CDR3 spans 12 amino acids. CDR3 nucleotides: TGTGCCAGCGGTATCACTATGGAGACCCAGTACTTC. The encoded protein is CASGITMETQYF.

V and J are TRBV27 and TRBJ2-5, with TRBD1 matching over 7 bases. TRBJ2-1 explains the end of the DNA better; the J call may be wrong. The CDR3 runs 14 residues. CDR1 is MNHEY and CDR2 is SMNVEV in the germline V gene (reference sequence). CDR3 nucleotide sequence: TGTGCCAGCAGTTCCGGGACAGCGCTTAAGGAGCAGTTCTTC. Translated, it gives CASSSGTALKEQFF.

The chain has TRBV6-4 and TRBJ2-5, with 12 nucleotides matching TRBD2. The better agreement between TRBJ2-1 and the DNA end casts doubt on the J call. Per germline, CDR1 MRHNA and CDR2 SNTAGT. The CDR3 consists of 15 residues. CDR3 DNA: TGTGCCAGCAGTGACGGCCCTAGCGGGAGGGATGAGCAGTTCTTC. Its translation is CASSDGPSGRDEQFF.

This sequence joins TRBV11-2 and TRBJ2-3; D perhaps matches TRBD1 (5 bases). Trimming removed 0 bases from V and 4 bases from J, with 8 bases in between. This CDR3 spans 14 amino acids. Looked up from germline, CDR1 is SGHAT and CDR2 is FQNNGV. The CDR3, as DNA: TGTGCCAGCAGCTTAGAACCCAGGGCAGATACGCAGTATTTT. Its translation is CASSLEPRADTQYF.

Worth noting for this clonotype: A read error may produce the germline difference seen at one junction end. The genes are TRBV7-9 and TRBJ2-2; 9 nucleotides agree with TRBD2. The CDR3 totals 16 residues. Germline loops: CDR1 SEHNR, CDR2 FQNEAQ (reference sequence). DNA of the CDR3: TGTGCCAGCAGCCCACGACTAGCGGTGAACACCGGGGGGCTGTTTTTT. As protein: CASSPRLAVNTGGLFF.

The chain combines TRBV4-3 with TRBJ1-1, with 7 bases lining up with TRBD1. CDR1 is LGHNA and CDR2 is YSLEER in the germline V gene. The V gene end was trimmed by 4 bases and the J gene end by 5 bases; junction bases not matched to a gene: 10. CDR3 length: 15 amino acids. Here the CDR3 DNA reads TGCGCCAGCAGCCGAGGCTTAGGGGGCCAGACTGAAGCTTTCTTT. Translation: CASSRGLGGQTEAFF.

This clonotype was seen a handful of times. This may be a read error, as it is one base from a much larger clone. The chain combines TRBV2 with TRBJ2-3; no clear D. The CDR3 is 11 amino acids. V shed 6 bases and J shed 2 bases, with 3 bases lying between them. Germline values: CDR1 SNHLY, CDR2 FYNNEI. The chain's CDR3 is CASRITDTQYF. CDR3 DNA sequence: TGTGCCAGCAGGATCACAGATACGCAGTATTTT.

J is TRBJ2-7 and V is TRBV3-1; 9 bases are a match to TRBD1. This CDR3 has 15 residues. Looked up from germline, CDR1 is LGHDT and CDR2 is YNNKEL (reference sequence). Losses at the gene ends were 2 bases for V and 4 bases for J; bases not matched to a gene: 6. Here the CDR3 DNA reads TGTGCCAGCAGCCAACCAAGGACAGGGGTTTACGAGCAGTACTTC. This gives the protein CASSQPRTGVYEQYF.

The V and J genes are TRBV7-9 and TRBJ2-7, with 12 bases aligning to TRBD1. Germline V gene lookup returns CDR1 SEHNR and CDR2 FQNEAQ (reference sequence). J gave up 5 bases and V 1 base, and 3 bases lay outside the gene matches. The CDR3 is 15 residues long. Written as DNA, the CDR3 is TGTGCCAGCAGCTTAGGGTGGGACAGGGGGCACGAGCAGTACTTC. Its translation is CASSLGWDRGHEQYF.

This clonotype was observed a handful of times. The genes are TRBV28 and TRBJ2-7, with TRBD1 as a possible D gene (6 bases). CDR1 MDHEN and CDR2 SYDVKM come from the germline V gene. This CDR3 region has 18 residues. V shed 0 bases and J shed 2 bases, with 20 bases lying between them. The CDR3 spells CASSLWGQTGKETYEQYF. DNA of the CDR3: TGTGCCAGCAGTTTATGGGGACAAACAGGGAAAGAAACCTACGAGCAGTACTTC.